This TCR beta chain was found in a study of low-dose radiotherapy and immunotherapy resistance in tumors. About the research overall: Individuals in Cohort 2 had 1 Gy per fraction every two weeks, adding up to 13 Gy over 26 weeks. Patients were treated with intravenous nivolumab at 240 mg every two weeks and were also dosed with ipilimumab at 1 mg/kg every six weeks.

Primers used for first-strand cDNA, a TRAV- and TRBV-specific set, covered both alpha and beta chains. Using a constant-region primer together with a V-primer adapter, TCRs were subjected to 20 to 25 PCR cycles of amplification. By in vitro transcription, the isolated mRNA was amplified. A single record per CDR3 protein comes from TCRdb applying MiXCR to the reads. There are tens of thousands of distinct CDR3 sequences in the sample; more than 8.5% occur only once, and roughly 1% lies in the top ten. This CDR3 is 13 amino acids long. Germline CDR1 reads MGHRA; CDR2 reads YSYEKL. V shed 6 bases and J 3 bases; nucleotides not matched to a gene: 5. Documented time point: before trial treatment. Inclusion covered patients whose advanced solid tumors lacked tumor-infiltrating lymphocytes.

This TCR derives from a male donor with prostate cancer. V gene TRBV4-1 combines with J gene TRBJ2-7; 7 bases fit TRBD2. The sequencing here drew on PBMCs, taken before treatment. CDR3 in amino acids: CASSRTRSYEQYF. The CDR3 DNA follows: TGCGCCAGCAGTCGGACTAGAAGCTACGAGCAGTACTTC.